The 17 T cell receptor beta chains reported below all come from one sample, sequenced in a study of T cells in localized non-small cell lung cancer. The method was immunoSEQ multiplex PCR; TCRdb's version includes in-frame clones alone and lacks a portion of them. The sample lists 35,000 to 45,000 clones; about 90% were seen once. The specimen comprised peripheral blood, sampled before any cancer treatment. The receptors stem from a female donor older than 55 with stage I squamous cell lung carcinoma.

The CDR3 region is CASSVGLAGVGKETQYF. The CDR3 DNA reads TGTGCCAGCAGCGTAGGACTAGCGGGAGTTGGGAAAGAGACCCAGTACTTC. The chain combines TRBV9 with TRBJ2-5, with TRBD2 identical over 12 bases. Germline CDR1 is SGDLS and CDR2 is YYNGEE. The CDR3 consists of 17 residues. J lost 3 bases, V lost 0 bases, and 6 bases had no gene match.

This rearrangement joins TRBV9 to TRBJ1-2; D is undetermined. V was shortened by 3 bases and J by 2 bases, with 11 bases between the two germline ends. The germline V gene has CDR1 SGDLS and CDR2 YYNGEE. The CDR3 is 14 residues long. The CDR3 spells CASSGLGRNYGYTF. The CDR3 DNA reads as TGTGCCAGCAGCGGGCTCGGTAGGAACTATGGCTACACCTTC.

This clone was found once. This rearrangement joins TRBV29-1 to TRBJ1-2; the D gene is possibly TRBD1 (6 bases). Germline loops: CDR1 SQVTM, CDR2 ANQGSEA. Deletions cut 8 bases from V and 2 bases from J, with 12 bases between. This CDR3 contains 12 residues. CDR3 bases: TGCAGCATTAAGCAGGGGAACTATGGCTACACCTTC. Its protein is CSIKQGNYGYTF.

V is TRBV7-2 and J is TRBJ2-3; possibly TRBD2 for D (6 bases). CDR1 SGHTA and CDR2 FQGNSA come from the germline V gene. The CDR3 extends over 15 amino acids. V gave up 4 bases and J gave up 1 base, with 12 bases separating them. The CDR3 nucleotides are TGTGCCAGCAGCTACCGGGTAGCGGGCACAGATACGCAGTATTTT. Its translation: CASSYRVAGTDTQYF.

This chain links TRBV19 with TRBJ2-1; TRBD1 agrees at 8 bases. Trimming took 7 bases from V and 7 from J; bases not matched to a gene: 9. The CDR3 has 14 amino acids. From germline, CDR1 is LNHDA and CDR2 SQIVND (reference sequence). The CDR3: CASKGAGGKNEQFF. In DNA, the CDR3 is TGTGCCAGTAAGGGAGCAGGGGGCAAAAATGAGCAGTTCTTC.

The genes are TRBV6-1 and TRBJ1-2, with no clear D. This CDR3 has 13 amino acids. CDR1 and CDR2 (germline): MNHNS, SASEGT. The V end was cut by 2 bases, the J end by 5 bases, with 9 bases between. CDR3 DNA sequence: TGTGCCAGCAGTGAATCAGGCGTTTATGGCTACACCTTC. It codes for CASSESGVYGYTF.

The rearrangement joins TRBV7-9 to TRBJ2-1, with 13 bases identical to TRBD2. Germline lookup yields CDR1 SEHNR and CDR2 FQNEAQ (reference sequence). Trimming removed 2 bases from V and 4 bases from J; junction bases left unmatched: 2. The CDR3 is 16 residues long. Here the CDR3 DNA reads TGTGCCAGCAGCTTATCACTAGCGGGAGGGTACAATGAGCAGTTCTTC. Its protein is CASSLSLAGGYNEQFF.

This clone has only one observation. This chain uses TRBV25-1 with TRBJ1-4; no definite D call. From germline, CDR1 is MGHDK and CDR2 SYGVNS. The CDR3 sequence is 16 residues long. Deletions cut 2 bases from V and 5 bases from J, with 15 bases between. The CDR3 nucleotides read TGTGCCAGCAGTGAAATAAGTCCCGGACGGAATGAAAAACTGTTTTTT. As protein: CASSEISPGRNEKLFF. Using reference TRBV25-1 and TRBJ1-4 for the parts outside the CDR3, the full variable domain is EADIYQTPRYLVIGTGKKITLECSQTMGHDKMYWYQQDPGMELHLIHYSYGVNSTEKGDLSSESTVSRIRTEHFPLTLESARPSHTSQYLCASSEISPGRNEKLFFGSGTQLSVL.

The DNA for the CDR3 is TGTGCCAGTAGTATCAGAGGGGCTAACTATGGCTACACCTTC. Translated, it gives CASSIRGANYGYTF. The chain recombines TRBV19 with TRBJ1-2; D is possibly TRBD1 (5 bases). The CDR3 spans 14 residues. Germline assignment: CDR1 LNHDA and CDR2 SQIVND (reference sequence). V shed 3 bases and J shed 0 bases, with 8 bases lying between them.

The CDR3 reads CASSPRQGWNIQYF. In nucleotides, the CDR3 is TGTGCCAGCAGCCCTAGACAGGGGTGGAACATTCAGTACTTC. This chain connects TRBV5-4 to TRBJ2-4; 8 positions agree with TRBD1. The V segment lost 4 bases and the J segment 7 bases; nucleotides outside the gene matches: 7. Germline loops: CDR1 SGHNT, CDR2 YYREEE (reference sequence). The CDR3 covers 14 residues.

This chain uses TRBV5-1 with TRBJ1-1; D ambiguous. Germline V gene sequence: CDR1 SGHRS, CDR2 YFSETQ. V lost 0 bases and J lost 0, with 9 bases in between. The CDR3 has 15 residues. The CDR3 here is CASSLEGGMNTEAFF. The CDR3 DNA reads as TGCGCCAGCAGCTTGGAAGGAGGGATGAACACTGAAGCTTTCTTT.

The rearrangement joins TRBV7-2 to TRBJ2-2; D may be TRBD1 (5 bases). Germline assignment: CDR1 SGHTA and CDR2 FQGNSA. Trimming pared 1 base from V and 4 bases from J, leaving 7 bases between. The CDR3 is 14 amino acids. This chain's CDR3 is CASSLVGLTGELFF. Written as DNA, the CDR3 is TGTGCCAGCAGCTTAGTGGGGCTCACCGGGGAGCTGTTTTTT.

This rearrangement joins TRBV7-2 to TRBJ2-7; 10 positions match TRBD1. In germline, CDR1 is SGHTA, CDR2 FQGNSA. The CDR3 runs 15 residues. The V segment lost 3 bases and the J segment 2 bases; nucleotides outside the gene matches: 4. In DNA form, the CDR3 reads TGTGCCAGCAGCTTCGGACAGGGGGTAGCCTACGAGCAGTACTTC. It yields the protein CASSFGQGVAYEQYF.

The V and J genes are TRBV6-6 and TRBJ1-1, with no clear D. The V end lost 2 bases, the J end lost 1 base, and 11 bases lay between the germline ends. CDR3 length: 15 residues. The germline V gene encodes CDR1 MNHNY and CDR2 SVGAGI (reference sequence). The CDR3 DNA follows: TGTGCCAGCAGTTACAGTCCAGGCCGGAACACTGAAGCTTTCTTT. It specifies CASSYSPGRNTEAFF.

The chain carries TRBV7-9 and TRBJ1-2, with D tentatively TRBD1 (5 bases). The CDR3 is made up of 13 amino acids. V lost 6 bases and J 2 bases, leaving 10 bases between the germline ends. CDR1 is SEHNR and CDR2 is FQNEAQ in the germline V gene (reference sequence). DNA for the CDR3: TGTGCCAGCAGGGGCGGGGGAAACTATGGCTACACCTTC. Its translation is CASRGGGNYGYTF.

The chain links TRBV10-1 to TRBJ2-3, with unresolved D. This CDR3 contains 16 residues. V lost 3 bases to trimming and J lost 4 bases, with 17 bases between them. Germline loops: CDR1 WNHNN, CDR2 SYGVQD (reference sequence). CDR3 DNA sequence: TGCGCCAGCAGTGACAGACCGCACGGTGGGCCAGATACGCAGTATTTT. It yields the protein CASSDRPHGGPDTQYF.

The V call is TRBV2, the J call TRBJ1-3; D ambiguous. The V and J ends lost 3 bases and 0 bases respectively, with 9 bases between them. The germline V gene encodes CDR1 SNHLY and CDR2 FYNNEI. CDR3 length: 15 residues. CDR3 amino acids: CASSDWSSSGNTIYF. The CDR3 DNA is TGTGCCAGCAGTGATTGGTCCAGCTCTGGAAACACCATATATTTT.